The 19 T cell receptor beta chains reported below all come from one sample, sequenced in a study of blood T cell repertoires in COVID-19. Clones were read by immunoSEQ multiplex PCR, and TCRdb kept only the in-frame ones, dropping some. The sample has 400,000 to 450,000 clones, 90% seen once; the top ten hold roughly 0.66%. The sample consisted of PBMCs or T cells enriched from blood (not recorded which). These receptors originate from a man aged 18 to 29 who had recovered from COVID-19.

The CDR3 nucleotides read TGTGCCGCCTCAGGGGGCGGGATGATGAATACGCAGTATTTT. This codes for CAASGGGMMNTQYF. The chain is built from TRBV10-3 and TRBJ2-3; 8 bases fit TRBD1. V lost 11 bases to trimming and J lost 7 bases; unmatched junction nucleotides: 14. The CDR3 has 14 residues. Germline lookup yields CDR1 ENHRY and CDR2 SYGVKD.

The chain employs TRBV11-3 and TRBJ1-1; D call uncertain. The CDR3 has 15 amino acids. V lost 0 bases to trimming and J lost 2 bases, with 10 bases between them. In germline, CDR1 is SGHNT, CDR2 YENEEA. The CDR3 DNA is TGTGCCAGCAGCTTAGACCCCCTGCTAAACACTGAAGCTTTCTTT. Protein sequence: CASSLDPLLNTEAFF.

This chain links TRBV5-1 with TRBJ1-1, with a weak D call TRBD1 (5 bases). The germline V and J ends were trimmed by 0 bases and 0 bases, with 9 bases remaining between them. The CDR3 length is 15 residues. From germline, CDR1 is SGHRS and CDR2 YFSETQ. CDR3 sequence reads: CASSLVDRMNTEAFF. The CDR3 nucleotides read TGCGCCAGCAGCTTGGTTGACAGAATGAACACTGAAGCTTTCTTT.

This clone was observed a single time. The genes are TRBV2 and TRBJ1-4; TRBD1 matches at 7 bases. Trimming cost V 1 base and J 7 bases; bases outside gene matches: 6. CDR3 size: 15 residues. The germline CDR1 and CDR2 sequences are SNHLY and FYNNEI. In DNA form, the CDR3 reads TGTGCCAGCAGTGAAGGGCCGGGACAGTTTGAAAAACTGTTTTTT. Protein: CASSEGPGQFEKLFF.

The chain is built from TRBV29-1 and TRBJ2-3, with D possibly TRBD2 on 6 matching bases. This CDR3 region has 16 residues. V lost 2 bases to trimming and J lost 0 bases, with 15 bases between them. CDR1 is SQVTM, CDR2 ANQGSEA, per germline. The CDR3 DNA reads TGCAGCGTTGAAATTCCGCTAGCGTCTAGCACAGATACGCAGTATTTT. Encoded protein: CSVEIPLASSTDTQYF.

The rearrangement uses TRBV6-5 and TRBJ1-4; 9 positions agree with TRBD1. Germline CDR1 reads MNHEY; CDR2 reads SVGAGI. This CDR3 region has 15 residues. V lost 6 bases, J lost 7 bases, and 9 bases stayed unmatched. The CDR3 nucleotides read TGTGCCAGCAGCCCGAGACAGGGGGGGAGTGAAAAACTGTTTTTT. Encoded protein: CASSPRQGGSEKLFF.

The J gene is TRBJ1-4, the V gene TRBV7-9; D perhaps matches TRBD1 (6 bases). Trimming shortened V by 5 bases and J by 4 bases, and 11 bases separated the two germline ends. Per the germline V gene, CDR1 is SEHNR and CDR2 is FQNEAQ (reference sequence). The CDR3 length is 14 residues. CDR3 residues: CASSPGVVNEKLFF. CDR3 in DNA: TGTGCCAGCAGCCCAGGGGTCGTTAATGAAAAACTGTTTTTT.

The chain has TRBV7-9 and TRBJ1-1; the D gene is possibly TRBD1 (5 bases). V dropped 3 bases and J dropped 5 bases, with 16 bases sitting between them. CDR1 and CDR2 from the germline V gene are SEHNR and FQNEAQ (reference sequence). The CDR3 totals 15 residues. This CDR3 is CASSFIGFRGTEAFF. Here the CDR3 DNA reads TGTGCCAGCAGCTTTATAGGGTTTAGGGGAACTGAAGCTTTCTTT. Drawing the rest from reference TRBV7-9 and TRBJ1-1, the complete variable domain is DTGVSQNPRHKITKRGQNVTFRCDPISEHNRLYWYRQTLGQGPEFLTYFQNEAQLEKSRLLSDRFSAERPKGSFSTLEIQRTEQGDSAMYLCASSFIGFRGTEAFFGQGTRLTVV.

V and J are TRBV28 and TRBJ2-7, with D possibly being TRBD1 (6 bases). There are 15 residues in the CDR3. The germline gives CDR1 MDHEN, CDR2 SYDVKM. V was shortened by 7 bases and J by 3 bases, with 19 bases between the two germline ends. CDR3 protein: CASKEETGLNYEQYF. CDR3 coding DNA: TGTGCCAGCAAAGAAGAGACAGGCCTTAACTACGAGCAGTACTTC. The full variable domain, in which reference TRBV28 and TRBJ2-7 provide the parts outside the CDR3, is DVKVTQSSRYLVKRTGEKVFLECVQDMDHENMFWYRQDPGLGLRLIYFSYDVKMKEKGDIPEGYSVSREKKERFSLILESASTNQTSMYLCASKEETGLNYEQYFGPGTRLTVT.

V gene TRBV6-1 combines with J gene TRBJ2-1; 7 bases map to TRBD1. The CDR3 spans 14 residues. The ends lost 3 bases at V and 6 bases at J; junction bases unmatched: 5. The germline CDR1 and CDR2 sequences are MNHNS and SASEGT. DNA of the CDR3: TGTGCCAGCAGTGATCTCCAGGGGGTCAATGAGCAGTTCTTC. It codes for CASSDLQGVNEQFF.

The chain's CDR3 is CASSASTGPYSNQPQHF. CDR3 nucleotide sequence: TGTGCCAGCAGTGCATCGACAGGGCCGTATAGCAATCAGCCCCAGCATTTT. The genes are TRBV6-1 and TRBJ1-5; TRBD1 aligns across 7 bases. CDR3 length equals 17 residues. Germline V gene lookup returns CDR1 MNHNS and CDR2 SASEGT. Losses at the gene ends were 4 bases for V and 0 bases for J; bases not matched to a gene: 9.

This clone showed up just once. This rearrangement joins TRBV10-1 to TRBJ1-4, with 9 positions matching TRBD1. Germline values: CDR1 WNHNN, CDR2 SYGVQD (reference sequence). This CDR3 comprises 15 residues. With 2 bases clipped from V and 4 bases from J, the junction kept 2 bases outside the gene matches. The CDR3 DNA is TGCGCCAGCAGTGAGGGGGACAGGGATAATGAAAAACTGTTTTTT. Translation gives CASSEGDRDNEKLFF.

This clone was counted a few times. This chain uses TRBV29-1 with TRBJ1-1, with D perhaps matching TRBD1 (6 bases). The CDR3 runs to 13 residues. Between the trimmed V and J ends, which lost 7 bases and 4 bases, there was a span of 16 bases. Germline V gene data show CDR1 as SQVTM and CDR2 as ANQGSEA. CDR3 sequence: CSATTGGGTEAFF. DNA for the CDR3: TGCAGCGCCACCACGGGGGGCGGCACTGAAGCTTTCTTT.

The V call is TRBV21-1, the J call TRBJ1-6; the table's D call, TRBD1, was not checked against the DNA. TRBV21-1 is a documented pseudogene. CDR3 length: 15 amino acids. The CDR3 DNA reads TGTGCCAGCAGCTCCCAAACAGAAACAACCTCACCCCTCCACTTT. It yields the protein CASSSQTETTSPLHF.

The chain joins TRBV7-8 to TRBJ2-1, with TRBD2 identical over 9 bases. The CDR3 sequence is 16 residues long. The ends lost 2 bases at V and 8 bases at J; junction bases unmatched: 10. Germline V gives CDR1 SGHVS, CDR2 FQNEAQ. The CDR3 region has the DNA TGTGCCAGCAGCTTACGCGGGGGGGACACTAACCATGAGCAGTTCTTC. Its translation: CASSLRGGDTNHEQFF.

The CDR3 nucleotides are TGTGCCAGCACCGAGACAGGGGGCCGCAATCAGCCCCAGCATTTT. This codes for CASTETGGRNQPQHF. V gene TRBV2 combines with J gene TRBJ1-5; 10 nucleotides agree with TRBD1. Germline CDR1 and CDR2: SNHLY and FYNNEI. V dropped 7 bases and J dropped 2; count of bases not matched to a gene: 5. The CDR3 covers 15 residues.

This chain connects TRBV11-2 to TRBJ2-5; no definite D call. The CDR3 extends over 12 amino acids. Germline-derived CDR1 and CDR2 are SGHAT and FQNNGV. Trimming left V 6 bases short and J 5 bases short, with 10 bases between. The CDR3 DNA sequence: TGTGCCAGCAGGAAAAACGGGGAGACCCAGTACTTC. Its translation is CASRKNGETQYF.

This rearrangement joins TRBV11-3 to TRBJ1-3, with D possibly matching TRBD1 (5 bases). This CDR3 contains 15 residues. Germline-derived CDR1 and CDR2 are SGHNT and YENEEA. The V gene lost 1 base and the J gene lost 0 bases, with 7 bases spanning the gap. CDR3 sequence (DNA): TGTGCCAGCAGCTTAGGGGGCAGCTCTGGAAACACCATATATTTT. Its translation is CASSLGGSSGNTIYF.

The J gene is TRBJ1-2, the V gene TRBV29-1, with 8 bases identical to TRBD1. Germline V lookup: CDR1 SQVTM, CDR2 ANQGSEA. The CDR3 runs to 12 residues. Unmatched junction bases numbered 5, after V lost 5 bases and J lost 6 bases. The CDR3 DNA reads TGCAGCGTTCGACAGGGGTGGGATGGCTACACCTTC. This translates into CSVRQGWDGYTF. Drawing the rest from reference TRBV29-1 and TRBJ1-2, the complete variable domain is SAVISQKPSRDICQRGTSLTIQCQVDSQVTMMFWYRQQPGQSLTLIATANQGSEATYESGFVIDKFPISRPNLTFSTLTVSNMSPEDSSIYLCSVRQGWDGYTFGSGTRLTVV.